This note documents a single T cell receptor beta chain sequence. The specificity of this receptor is unknown. Base qualities are not provided; no much larger clone lies one nucleotide away. Libraries came from PCR. Sequencing relied on an Illumina HiSeq 2500. To normalize quantification of the TCRbeta repertoire, the TCR libraries were built with molecular barcoding that relied on unique molecular identifiers. The public reads were quality trimmed at Q25 with fastp and then assembled into clones with MiXCR by TCRdb, keeping productive beta chains. Each record represents a unique CDR3 protein, reported with the most common genes and DNA among its rows. The sample table lists 230,000 or so distinct CDR3 sequences, about 12% of them with a count of one. The leading ten clones occupy around 3% of the sample. This sample was included in a study of T-cell reconstitution after alpha-beta-depleted transplantation in children (dated by TCRdb to the mid-2010s). Context from the whole study: T-cell immune reconstitution after TCRalphabeta/CD19-depleted allogeneic hematopoietic cell transplantation in children was quantitatively tracked in the study by means of TCR repertoire profiling.

Taken from the germline V gene (reference sequence), the CDR1 and CDR2 loops are MNHNY and SVGAGI. Trimming removed 2 bases from V and 7 bases from J, leaving 6 bases between the germline ends. Counted from cysteine to phenylalanine, this CDR3 has 12 amino acids. CDR3 DNA is the only sequence kept; it has 36 bases, read in frame from the first base. The source is a human donor who donated a stem cell graft to a child with acute lymphoblastic leukemia. Sequencing used PBMCs from the stem cell graft donor, obtained from the stem cell graft. The sequence joins TRBV6-6 to TRBJ2-1, with the D gene too uncertain to name. Here is the DNA: TGTGCCAGCAGTTACAACGGGAATGAGCAGTTCTTC. It encodes CASSYNGNEQFF.